The 2 T cell receptor beta chains given below trace back to one sample, sequenced in a study of blood T cell repertoires in COVID-19. Libraries were prepared by immunoSEQ multiplex PCR; TCRdb keeps only in-frame clonotypes and omits some of them. There are under 200,000 clones in the sample; around 82% occur only once, and about 2.7% lies in the top ten. Sequencing was performed on peripheral blood. These receptors were taken from a human donor with acute or convalescent COVID-19. The donor label of this sample is uncertain.

The gene calls are TRBV9 and TRBJ2-1; TRBD2 aligns across 7 bases. Trimming removed 0 bases from V and 1 base from J; junction bases left unmatched: 1. The germline CDR1 and CDR2 sequences are SGDLS and YYNGEE. The CDR3 runs 15 residues. For the CDR3, the DNA is TGTGCCAGCAGCGTAGGAGCGGGGTCCTACAATGAGCAGTTCTTC. Amino acids: CASSVGAGSYNEQFF.

The chain is built from TRBV5-6 and TRBJ2-3; 10 bases are a match to TRBD2. The CDR3 has 15 residues. The germline CDR1 and CDR2 sequences are SGHDT and YYEEEE. Trimming cost V 3 bases and J 4 bases; bases outside gene matches: 5. CDR3 nucleotides: TGTGCCAGCAGCTATTCCGGGACTAGCGCAGATACGCAGTATTTT. It codes for CASSYSGTSADTQYF.